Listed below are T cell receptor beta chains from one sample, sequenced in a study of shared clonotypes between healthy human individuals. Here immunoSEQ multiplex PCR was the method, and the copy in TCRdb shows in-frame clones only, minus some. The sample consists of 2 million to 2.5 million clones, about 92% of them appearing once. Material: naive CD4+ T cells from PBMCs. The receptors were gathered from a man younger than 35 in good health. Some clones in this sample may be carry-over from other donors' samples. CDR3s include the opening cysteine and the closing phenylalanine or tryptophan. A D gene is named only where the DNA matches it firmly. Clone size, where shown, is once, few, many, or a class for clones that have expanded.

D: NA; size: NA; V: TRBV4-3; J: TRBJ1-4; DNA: TGCGCCAGCAGCCAAGATCTCCGCCCTAATGAAAAACTGTTTTTT; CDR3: CASSQDLRPNEKLFF
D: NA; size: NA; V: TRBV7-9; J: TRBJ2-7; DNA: TGTGCCAGCAGCTCATGGAGCGAGCAGTACTTC; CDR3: CASSSWSEQYF
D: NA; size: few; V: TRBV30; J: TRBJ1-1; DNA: TGTGCCTGGAGTCCACAGAGGAACACTGAAGCTTTCTTT; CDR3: CAWSPQRNTEAFF
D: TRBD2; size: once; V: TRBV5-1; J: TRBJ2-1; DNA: TGCGCCAGCAGCTTGCTAGCGGCCTACAATGAGCAGTTCTTC; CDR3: CASSLLAAYNEQFF
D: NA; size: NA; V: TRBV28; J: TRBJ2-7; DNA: TGTGCCAGCAGGAGGTGGGGTCGCACCTACGAGCAGTACTTC; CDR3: CASRRWGRTYEQYF
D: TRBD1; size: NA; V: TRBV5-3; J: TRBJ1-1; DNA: TGTGCCAGCAGCCCCGGACAGGCTAACACTGAAGCTTTCTTT; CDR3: CASSPGQANTEAFF
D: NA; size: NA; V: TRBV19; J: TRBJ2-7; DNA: TGTGCCAGTAGTACCCACAGGATAGCCTACGAGCAGTACTTC; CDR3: CASSTHRIAYEQYF
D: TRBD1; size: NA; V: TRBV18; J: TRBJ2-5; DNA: TGTGCCAGCTCACTGAATATTGGACAGGGCGGAGAGACCCAGTACTTC; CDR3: CASSLNIGQGGETQYF
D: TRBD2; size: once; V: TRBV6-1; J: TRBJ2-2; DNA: TGTGCCAGCCGAAAAAGCGGGGTGAACACCGGGGAGCTGTTTTTT; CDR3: CASRKSGVNTGELFF
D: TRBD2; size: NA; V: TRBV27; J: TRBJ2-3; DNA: TGTGCCAGCAGCCCCAGGAGGGAGCGGGACCCCACAGATACGCAGTATTTT; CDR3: CASSPRRERDPTDTQYF
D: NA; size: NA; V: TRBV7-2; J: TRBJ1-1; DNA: TGTGCCAGCAGCATCCGGGACCTCGGGCTGAACACTGAAGCTTTCTTT; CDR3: CASSIRDLGLNTEAFF
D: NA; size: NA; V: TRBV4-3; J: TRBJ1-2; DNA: TGCGCCAGCAGCCAGGGGCGGGGGACACCTCCCTATGGCTACACCTTC; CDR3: CASSQGRGTPPYGYTF
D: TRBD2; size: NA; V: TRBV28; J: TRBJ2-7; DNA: TGTGCCAGCAGTTTATGGGTAGCGGGGGCCTACGAGCAGTACTTC; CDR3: CASSLWVAGAYEQYF